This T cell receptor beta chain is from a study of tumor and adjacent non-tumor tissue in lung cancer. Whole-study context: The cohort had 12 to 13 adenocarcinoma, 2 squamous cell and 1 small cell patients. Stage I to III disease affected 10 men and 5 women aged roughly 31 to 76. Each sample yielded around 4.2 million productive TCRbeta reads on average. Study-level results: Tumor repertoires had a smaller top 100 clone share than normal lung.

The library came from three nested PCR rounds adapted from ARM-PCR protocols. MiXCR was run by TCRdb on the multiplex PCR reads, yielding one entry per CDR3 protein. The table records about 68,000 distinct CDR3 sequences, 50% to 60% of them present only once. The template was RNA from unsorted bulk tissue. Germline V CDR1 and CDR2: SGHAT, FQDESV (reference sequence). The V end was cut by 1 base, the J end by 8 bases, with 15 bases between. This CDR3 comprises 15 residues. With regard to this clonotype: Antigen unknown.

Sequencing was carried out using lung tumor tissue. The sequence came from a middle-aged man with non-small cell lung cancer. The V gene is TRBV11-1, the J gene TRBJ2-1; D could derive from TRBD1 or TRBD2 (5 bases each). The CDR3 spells CASSLGVTGGDEQFF. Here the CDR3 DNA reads TGTGCCAGCAGCTTAGGAGTGACTGGGGGAGATGAGCAGTTCTTC.